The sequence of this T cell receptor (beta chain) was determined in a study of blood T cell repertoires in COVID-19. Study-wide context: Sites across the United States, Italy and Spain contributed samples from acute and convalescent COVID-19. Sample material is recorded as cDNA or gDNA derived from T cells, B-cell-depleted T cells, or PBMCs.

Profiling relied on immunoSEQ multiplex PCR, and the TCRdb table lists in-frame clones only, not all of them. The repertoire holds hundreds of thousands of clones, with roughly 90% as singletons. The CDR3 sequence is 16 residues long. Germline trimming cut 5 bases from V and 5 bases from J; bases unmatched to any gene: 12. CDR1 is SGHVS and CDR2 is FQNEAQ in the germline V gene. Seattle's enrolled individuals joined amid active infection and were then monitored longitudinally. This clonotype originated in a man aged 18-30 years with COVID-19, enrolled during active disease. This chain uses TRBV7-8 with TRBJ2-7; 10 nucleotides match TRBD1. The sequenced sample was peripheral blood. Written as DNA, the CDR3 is TGTGCCAGCAGCCCCCGGAGGACGACAGGGGGCGACGAGCAGTACTTC. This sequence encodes CASSPRRTTGGDEQYF.